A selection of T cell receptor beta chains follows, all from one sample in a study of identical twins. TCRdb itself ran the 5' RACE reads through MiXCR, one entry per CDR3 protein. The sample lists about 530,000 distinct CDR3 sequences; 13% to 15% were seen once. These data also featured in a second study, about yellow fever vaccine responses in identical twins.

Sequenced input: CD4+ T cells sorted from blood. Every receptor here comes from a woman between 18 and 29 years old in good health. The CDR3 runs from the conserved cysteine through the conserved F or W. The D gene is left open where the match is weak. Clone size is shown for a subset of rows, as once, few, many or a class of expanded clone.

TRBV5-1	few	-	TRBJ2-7	CASSEEDYEQYF	TGCGCCAGCAGTGAGGAGGACTACGAGCAGTACTTC
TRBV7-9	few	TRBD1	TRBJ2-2	CASSPGTGGVNTGELFF	TGTGCCAGCAGCCCGGGGACAGGGGGCGTGAACACCGGGGAGCTGTTTTTT
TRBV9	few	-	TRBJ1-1	CASSVVGQMNTEAFF	TGTGCCAGCAGCGTAGTCGGACAGATGAACACTGAAGCTTTCTTT
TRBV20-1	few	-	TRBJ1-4	CSAIDRSSNEKLFF	TGCAGTGCTATCGATAGGTCGTCTAATGAAAAACTGTTTTTT
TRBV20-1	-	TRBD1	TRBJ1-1	CSARNLQGIPGAEAFF	TGCAGTGCTAGAAATCTACAGGGGATACCCGGGGCTGAAGCTTTCTTT
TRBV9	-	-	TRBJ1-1	CASSVGPENTEAFF	TGTGCCAGCAGCGTAGGACCGGAGAACACTGAAGCTTTCTTT
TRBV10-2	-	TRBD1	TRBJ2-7	CASRAPGQGVYEQYF	TGCGCCAGCAGAGCCCCGGGACAGGGGGTATACGAGCAGTACTTC
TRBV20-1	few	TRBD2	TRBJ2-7	CSAPGTSYEQYF	TGCAGTGCCCCCGGGACTAGCTACGAGCAGTACTTC
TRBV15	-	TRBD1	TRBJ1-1	CATSRRTGPEAFF	TGTGCCACCAGCAGAAGGACAGGGCCTGAAGCTTTCTTT
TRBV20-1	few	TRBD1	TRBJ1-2	CSARGQAPNYGYTF	TGCAGTGCTAGGGGACAGGCTCCTAACTATGGCTACACCTTC
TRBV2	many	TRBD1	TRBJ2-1	CASRGQGSEQFF	TGTGCCAGCAGGGGACAGGGCAGTGAGCAGTTCTTC
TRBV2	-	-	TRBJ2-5	CASSGRRKETQYF	TGTGCCAGCAGCGGGAGACGGAAAGAGACCCAGTACTTC
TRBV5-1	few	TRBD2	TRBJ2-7	CASSPVIAGNSYEQYF	TGCGCCAGCAGCCCCGTGATAGCGGGGAACTCCTACGAGCAGTACTTC
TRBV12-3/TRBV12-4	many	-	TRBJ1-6	CASSLGGNSPLHF	TGTGCCAGCAGTTTAGGTGGTAATTCACCCCTCCACTTT
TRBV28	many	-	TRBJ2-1	CASKTMLRNEQFF	TGTGCCAGCAAGACAATGTTAAGAAATGAGCAGTTCTTC
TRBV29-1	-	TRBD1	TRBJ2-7	CSVEWAGGYEQYF	TGCAGCGTTGAGTGGGCAGGGGGCTACGAGCAGTACTTC
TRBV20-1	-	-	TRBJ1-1	CSAPGRNLNTEAFF	TGCAGCGCCCCAGGAAGAAATCTGAACACTGAAGCTTTCTTT
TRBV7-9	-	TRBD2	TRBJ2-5	CASSLRPSGRAEETQYF	TGTGCCAGCAGCTTAAGGCCCAGCGGGAGGGCCGAAGAGACCCAGTACTTC
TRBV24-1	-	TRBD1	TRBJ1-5	CATSDPGQPNQPQHF	TGTGCCACCAGTGACCCGGGACAGCCTAATCAGCCCCAGCATTTT
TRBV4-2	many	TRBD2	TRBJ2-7	CASSQEGGRIFYEQYF	TGTGCCAGCAGCCAAGAGGGCGGGAGGATCTTTTACGAGCAGTACTTC
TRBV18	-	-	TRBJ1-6	CASSAPAGSGSPLHF	TGTGCCAGCTCAGCCCCTGCGGGGTCGGGTTCACCCCTCCACTTT
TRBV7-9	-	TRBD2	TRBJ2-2	CASIQAGGPNTGELFF	TGTGCCAGCATCCAAGCGGGGGGTCCAAACACCGGGGAGCTGTTTTTT
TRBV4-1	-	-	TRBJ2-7	CASSQLTVTLYEQYF	TGCGCCAGCAGCCAACTGACAGTAACTCTCTACGAGCAGTACTTC
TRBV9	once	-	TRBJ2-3	CASSVEAGRTDTQYF	TGTGCCAGCAGCGTAGAAGCCGGGCGCACAGATACGCAGTATTTT
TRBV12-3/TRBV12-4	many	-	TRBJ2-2	CASTGTNTGELFF	TGTGCCAGCACGGGGACGAACACCGGGGAGCTGTTTTTT
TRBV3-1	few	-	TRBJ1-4	CASSRPGTQENRKLFF	TGTGCCAGCAGCCGACCCGGGACCCAAGAAAATCGGAAACTGTTTTTT